The next 26 T cell receptor beta chains were all read from a single sample in a study of CXCR3-negative and CXCR3-positive naive CD8 T cells. Antigens for these TCRs are unknown. Study results and caveats: Hydrophobicity of TRB CDR3s was greater in CXCR3-positive naive cells than in CXCR3-negative naive cells.

UMI-labeled 5' RACE TRB cDNA libraries were prepared from the cells. TCRdb reprocessed the 5' RACE reads and stores each CDR3 protein as one record, lacking DNA. The table lists tens of thousands of distinct CDR3 sequences. What was sequenced was naive CXCR3+ CD8+ T cells from blood. Regarding subset: CD45RO-CCR7+CD27+CD95- naive CD8+ T cells expressing CXCR3 (TNR3+). These receptors were taken from a human donor in good health. Some clones in this sample may be carry-over from other donors' samples.

The chain employs TRBV14 and TRBJ1-4; checking the TCRdb D call of TRBD1 is not possible without DNA. Germline loops: CDR1 SGHDN, CDR2 FVKESK. There are 15 residues in the CDR3. The chain's CDR3 is CASSQVGAVREKLFF.

CDR3 in amino acids: CASSLPSTEKHEAFF. The chain recombines TRBV28 with TRBJ1-1. Germline V gene lookup returns CDR1 MDHEN and CDR2 SYDVKM. The CDR3 is 15 residues long.

The rearrangement links TRBV28 to TRBJ2-1; checking the TCRdb D call of TRBD1 is not possible without DNA. The CDR3 totals 16 residues. Germline values: CDR1 MDHEN, CDR2 SYDVKM. This CDR3 reads CASSGGERGPYNEQFF.

The V and J genes are TRBV21-1 and TRBJ2-7. TRBV21-1 is assigned pseudogene status. This CDR3 contains 13 residues. The chain's CDR3 is CASPQTPAHEQYF.

V is TRBV5-6 and J is TRBJ2-3; TCRdb reports TRBD1, a call that lacks DNA to check it against. CDR1 and CDR2 (germline): SGHDT, YYEEEE. The CDR3 is made up of 14 amino acids. This chain's CDR3 is CASSLGGGLDTQYF.

V gene TRBV11-2 combines with J gene TRBJ1-1; TCRdb names TRBD1, which stays unverified in the absence of DNA. The CDR3 sequence is 21 residues long. Germline assignment: CDR1 SGHAT and CDR2 FQNNGV. The CDR3: CASSLGLGRRGERMVNTEAFF. The full variable domain, completed using reference TRBV11-2 and TRBJ1-1, is EAGVAQSPRYKIIEKRQSVAFWCNPISGHATLYWYQQILGQGPKLLIQFQNNGVVDDSQLPKDRFSAERLKGVDSTLKIQPAKLEDSAVYLCASSLGLGRRGERMVNTEAFFGQGTRLTVV.

V and J are TRBV14 and TRBJ2-4; TCRdb's D call, TRBD1, is unchecked because there is no DNA. Germline V lookup: CDR1 SGHDN, CDR2 FVKESK. The CDR3 has 16 amino acids. The CDR3 loop is CASSQSMTVAKNIQYF.

This chain joins TRBV5-5 and TRBJ2-7; the D call of TRBD1 rests on TCRdb alone, since no DNA is present to check it. The germline V gene has CDR1 SGHKS and CDR2 YYEKEE (reference sequence). CDR3 size: 15 residues. CDR3 in amino acids: CASSQSYGQTDEQYF.

The chain employs TRBV5-8 and TRBJ2-7. This CDR3 has 16 amino acids. Germline lookup yields CDR1 SGHTS and CDR2 YDEGEE. The CDR3 loop is CASSLGEVEWDYEQYF.

The chain uses TRBV28 and TRBJ2-2; TCRdb designates TRBD1, a call that cannot be tested without DNA. Per the germline V gene, CDR1 is MDHEN and CDR2 is SYDVKM. This CDR3 is built from 14 residues. The CDR3 reads CASTGTDYTGELFF.

The J gene is TRBJ2-3, the V gene TRBV6-2 or TRBV6-3; there is no DNA to check the TCRdb D call of TRBD1. The CDR3 is 13 amino acids. Germline V gene sequence: CDR1 MNHEY, CDR2 SVGEGT. The chain's CDR3 is CASSLGVADTQYF.

The rearrangement joins TRBV6-6 to TRBJ2-2; the D call of TRBD1 rests on TCRdb alone, since no DNA is present to check it. The CDR3 consists of 17 residues. The germline CDR1 and CDR2 sequences are MNHNY and SVGAGI (reference sequence). The CDR3 sequence: CASTPTLGGPPTGELFF.

The chain combines TRBV7-9 with TRBJ2-4; TCRdb calls TRBD1, which cannot be checked without DNA. Germline lookup yields CDR1 SEHNR and CDR2 FQNEAQ (reference sequence). The CDR3 consists of 15 residues. CDR3: CASSPAGAPKNIQYF.

CDR3 region: CASSESTQDLYGYTF. V usage is TRBV7-9 and J usage is TRBJ1-2; TCRdb reports TRBD1, a call that lacks DNA to check it against. The length of the CDR3 is 15 residues. Germline CDR1 reads SEHNR; CDR2 reads FQNEAQ (reference sequence).

The CDR3 protein is CSVTGTSGRRSNEQFF. The chain recombines TRBV29-1 with TRBJ2-1; the TRBD2 assignment by TCRdb is unverifiable without DNA. The length of the CDR3 is 16 residues. In germline, CDR1 is SQVTM, CDR2 ANQGSEA.

J is TRBJ2-7 and V is TRBV5-1; the TCRdb call, TRBD1, lacks DNA for checking. This CDR3 has 14 residues. Germline V gene data show CDR1 as SGHRS and CDR2 as YFSETQ. The CDR3 loop reads CASSLVQGGYEQYF.

V usage is TRBV4-3 and J usage is TRBJ2-5; TCRdb lists TRBD1, though no DNA is available to test this call. The CDR3 totals 16 residues. Germline CDR1 reads LGHNA; CDR2 reads YSLEER. CDR3: CASSQDRGRPQETQYF.

This chain uses TRBV7-8 with TRBJ2-7; TCRdb calls TRBD1, which cannot be checked without DNA. Germline values: CDR1 SGHVS, CDR2 FQNEAQ. The CDR3 spans 16 residues. CDR3 sequence reads: CASTKGLQGADYEQYF.

The CDR3 sequence is CASSLVAKNTEAFF. The rearrangement links TRBV5-6 to TRBJ1-1. Germline CDR1 and CDR2: SGHDT and YYEEEE. This CDR3 spans 14 amino acids.

This chain joins TRBV29-1 and TRBJ1-2. CDR1 and CDR2 (germline): SQVTM, ANQGSEA. The CDR3 is made up of 13 amino acids. CDR3 loop: CSVEDPGNYGYTF.

This rearrangement joins TRBV4-3 to TRBJ2-1. Germline V gene data show CDR1 as LGHNA and CDR2 as YSLEER. The CDR3 length is 14 residues. The CDR3 spells CASSQVLQYNEQFF.

The rearrangement links TRBV12-3 or TRBV12-4 to TRBJ2-2; TCRdb's D gene call, TRBD1, goes unchecked for lack of DNA. This CDR3 region has 15 residues. CDR3: CASSFGTTNTGELFF.

V usage is TRBV23-1 and J usage is TRBJ2-1. TRBV23-1 counts as an open reading frame of uncertain function. This CDR3 comprises 16 residues. CDR3 loop: CASSQSEGISYNEQFF.

This CDR3 reads CAITGELGTDTQYF. This sequence joins TRBV10-3 and TRBJ2-3; TCRdb selects TRBD1, and the lack of DNA leaves this call unchecked. The CDR3 runs 14 residues. From germline, CDR1 is ENHRY and CDR2 SYGVKD.

V usage is TRBV7-8 and J usage is TRBJ2-7; the TRBD2 assignment by TCRdb is unverifiable without DNA. The CDR3 extends over 15 amino acids. Looked up from germline, CDR1 is SGHVS and CDR2 is FQNEAQ. The CDR3 reads CASSYGGASGYEQYF.

The J gene is TRBJ2-1, the V gene TRBV7-2; TCRdb lists TRBD1, though no DNA is available to test this call. The CDR3 is 13 amino acids. Germline lookup yields CDR1 SGHTA and CDR2 FQGNSA. CDR3 sequence: CASSVGIFNEQFF.